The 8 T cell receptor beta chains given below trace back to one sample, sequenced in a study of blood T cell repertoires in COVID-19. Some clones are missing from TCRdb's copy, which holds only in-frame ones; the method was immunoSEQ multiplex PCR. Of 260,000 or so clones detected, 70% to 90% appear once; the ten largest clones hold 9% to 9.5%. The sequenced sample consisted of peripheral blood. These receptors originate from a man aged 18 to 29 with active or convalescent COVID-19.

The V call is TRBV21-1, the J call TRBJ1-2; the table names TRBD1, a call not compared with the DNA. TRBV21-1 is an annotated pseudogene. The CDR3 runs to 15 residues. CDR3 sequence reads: CASSIRAGGGYGYTF. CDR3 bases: TGTGCCAGCTCCATCAGGGCAGGGGGCGGCTATGGCTACACCTTC.

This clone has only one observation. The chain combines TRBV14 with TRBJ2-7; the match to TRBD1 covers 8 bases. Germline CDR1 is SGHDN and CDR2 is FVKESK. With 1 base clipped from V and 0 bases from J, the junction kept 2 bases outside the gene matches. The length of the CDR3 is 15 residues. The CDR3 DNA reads TGTGCCAGCAGCCAAGCAGGGGGCCACTCCTACGAGCAGTACTTC. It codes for CASSQAGGHSYEQYF.

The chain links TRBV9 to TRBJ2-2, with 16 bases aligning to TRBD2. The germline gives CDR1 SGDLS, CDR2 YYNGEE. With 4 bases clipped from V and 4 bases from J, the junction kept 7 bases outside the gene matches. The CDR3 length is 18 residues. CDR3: CASSLPGLAGGGTGELFF. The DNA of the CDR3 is TGTGCCAGCAGCCTCCCGGGACTAGCGGGGGGGGGCACCGGGGAGCTGTTTTTT.

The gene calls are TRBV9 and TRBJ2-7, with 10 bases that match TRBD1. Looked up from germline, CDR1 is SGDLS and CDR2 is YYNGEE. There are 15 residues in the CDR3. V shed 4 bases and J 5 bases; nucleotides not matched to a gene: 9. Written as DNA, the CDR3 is TGTGCCAGCAGCATTACGGGACAGGGGTTAAACGAGCAGTACTTC. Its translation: CASSITGQGLNEQYF.

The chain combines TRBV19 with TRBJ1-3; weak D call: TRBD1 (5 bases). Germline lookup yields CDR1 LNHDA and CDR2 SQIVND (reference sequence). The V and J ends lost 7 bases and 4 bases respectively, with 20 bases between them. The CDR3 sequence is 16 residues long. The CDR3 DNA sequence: TGTGCCAGTATCTCAGCGGCGGGGACTAGAGGAAACACCATATATTTT. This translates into CASISAAGTRGNTIYF.

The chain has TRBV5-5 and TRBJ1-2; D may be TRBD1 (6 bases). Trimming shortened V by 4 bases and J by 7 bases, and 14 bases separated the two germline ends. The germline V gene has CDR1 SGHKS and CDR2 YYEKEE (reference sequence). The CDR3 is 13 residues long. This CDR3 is CASSKQGEGGYTF. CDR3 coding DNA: TGTGCCAGCAGCAAACAGGGTGAGGGTGGCTACACCTTC. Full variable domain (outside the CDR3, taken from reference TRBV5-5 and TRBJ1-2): DAGVTQSPTHLIKTRGQQVTLRCSPISGHKSVSWYQQVLGQGPQFIFQYYEKEERGRGNFPDRFSARQFPNYSSELNVNALLLGDSALYLCASSKQGEGGYTFGSGTRLTVV.

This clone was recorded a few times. The CDR3 region is CASSPGPGANYGYTF. As DNA, the CDR3 is TGCGCCAGCAGCCCAGGACCCGGGGCTAACTATGGCTACACCTTC. The rearrangement uses TRBV4-1 and TRBJ1-2; D unresolved. The CDR3 contains 15 residues. With 4 bases removed from V and 0 bases from J, the gap between germline ends came to 12 bases. CDR1 MGHRA and CDR2 YSYEKL come from the germline V gene.

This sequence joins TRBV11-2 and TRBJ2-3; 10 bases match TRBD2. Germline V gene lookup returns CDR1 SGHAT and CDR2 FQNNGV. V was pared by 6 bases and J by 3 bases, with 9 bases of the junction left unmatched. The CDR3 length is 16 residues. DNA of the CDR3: TGTGCCAGCAGAGGGTTAGCGGGGGGAGGTACAGATACGCAGTATTTT. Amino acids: CASRGLAGGGTDTQYF.